This TCR beta chain was recovered during a study of blood T cells in healthy people across ages. Study results and caveats: Getting older went along with TCR beta diversity per million T cells dropping roughly linearly. The CMV status of each donor remained undetermined, and this could have confounded shifts in expanded clonotypes.

This clonotype was recorded a few times. Its specificity is unknown. V lost 8 bases to trimming and J lost 4 bases; unmatched junction nucleotides: 13. Germline loops: CDR1 DFQATT, CDR2 SNEGSKA (reference sequence). The CDR3 extends over 14 amino acids. The donors, all healthy, were Caucasians living in Russia, aged roughly 6 to 95. PCR was performed a second time for about 6 to 12 cycles using a sample-barcoded 5' primer and a J-beta primer mix. From the 5' RACE reads, TCRdb called clonotypes with MiXCR, one entry per CDR3 protein. The sample includes hundreds of thousands of distinct CDR3 sequences, roughly 47% seen only once; the top ten take around 20%.

The source is a woman aged 60-70 years in good health. The sample comprised blood. The rearrangement joins TRBV20-1 to TRBJ1-2, with TRBD1 identical over 7 bases. The CDR3 DNA is TGCAGTTCACCGGAGAGCGGGACAGCCTATGGCTACACCTTC. This gives the protein CSSPESGTAYGYTF.